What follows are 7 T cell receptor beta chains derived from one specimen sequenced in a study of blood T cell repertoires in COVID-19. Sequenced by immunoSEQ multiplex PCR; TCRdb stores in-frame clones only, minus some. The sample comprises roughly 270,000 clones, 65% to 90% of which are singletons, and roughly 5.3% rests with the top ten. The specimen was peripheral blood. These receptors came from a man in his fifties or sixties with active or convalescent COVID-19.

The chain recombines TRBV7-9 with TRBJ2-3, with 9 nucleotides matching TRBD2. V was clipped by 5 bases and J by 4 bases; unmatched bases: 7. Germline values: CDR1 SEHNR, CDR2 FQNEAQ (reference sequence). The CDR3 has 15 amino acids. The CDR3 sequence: CASSDRTSDPDTQYF. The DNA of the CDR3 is TGTGCCAGCAGCGACCGGACTAGCGACCCAGATACGCAGTATTTT.

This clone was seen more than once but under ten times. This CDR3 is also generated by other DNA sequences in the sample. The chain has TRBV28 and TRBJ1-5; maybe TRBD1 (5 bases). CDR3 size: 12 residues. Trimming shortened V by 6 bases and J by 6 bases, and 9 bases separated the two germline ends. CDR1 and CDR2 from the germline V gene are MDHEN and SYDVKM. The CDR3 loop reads CASRVRGQPQHF. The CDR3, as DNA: TGTGCCAGCAGGGTAAGGGGTCAGCCCCAGCATTTT.

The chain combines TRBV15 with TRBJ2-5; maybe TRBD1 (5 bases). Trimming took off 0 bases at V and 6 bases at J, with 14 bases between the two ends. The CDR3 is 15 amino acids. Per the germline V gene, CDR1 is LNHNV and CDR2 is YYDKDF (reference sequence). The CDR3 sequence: CATSRDALKGKTQYF. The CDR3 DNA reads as TGTGCCACCAGCAGAGATGCCCTGAAGGGGAAGACCCAGTACTTC.

The CDR3 loop is CATAGTGVTEAFF. The CDR3 DNA sequence: TGTGCCACCGCCGGGACAGGCGTCACTGAAGCTTTCTTT. The rearrangement links TRBV12-3 or TRBV12-4 to TRBJ1-1; TRBD1 matches at 8 bases. The CDR3 is 13 residues long. The junction had 8 bases not matched to a gene; V was cut back by 10 bases and J by 4 bases.

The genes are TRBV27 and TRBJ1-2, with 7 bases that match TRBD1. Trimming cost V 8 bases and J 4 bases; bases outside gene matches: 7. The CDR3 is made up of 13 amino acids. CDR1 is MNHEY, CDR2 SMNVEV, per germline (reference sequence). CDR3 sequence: CASSPGQLYGYTF. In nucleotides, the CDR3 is TGTGCCAGCTCCCCGGGACAGCTCTATGGCTACACCTTC.

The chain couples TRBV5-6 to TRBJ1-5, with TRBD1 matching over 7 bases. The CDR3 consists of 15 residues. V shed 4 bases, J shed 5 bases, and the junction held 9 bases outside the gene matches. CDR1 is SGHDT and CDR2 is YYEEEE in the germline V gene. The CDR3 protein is CASSLRDRAHQPQHF. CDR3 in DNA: TGTGCCAGCAGCCTACGAGACAGGGCCCATCAGCCCCAGCATTTT.

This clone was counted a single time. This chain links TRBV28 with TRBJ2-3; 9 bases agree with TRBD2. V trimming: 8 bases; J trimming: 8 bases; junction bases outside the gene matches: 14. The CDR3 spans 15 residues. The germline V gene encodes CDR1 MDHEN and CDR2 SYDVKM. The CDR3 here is CASSSGGSAGGTQYF. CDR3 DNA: TGTGCCAGCTCTTCCGGGGGATCAGCGGGAGGTACGCAGTATTTT.